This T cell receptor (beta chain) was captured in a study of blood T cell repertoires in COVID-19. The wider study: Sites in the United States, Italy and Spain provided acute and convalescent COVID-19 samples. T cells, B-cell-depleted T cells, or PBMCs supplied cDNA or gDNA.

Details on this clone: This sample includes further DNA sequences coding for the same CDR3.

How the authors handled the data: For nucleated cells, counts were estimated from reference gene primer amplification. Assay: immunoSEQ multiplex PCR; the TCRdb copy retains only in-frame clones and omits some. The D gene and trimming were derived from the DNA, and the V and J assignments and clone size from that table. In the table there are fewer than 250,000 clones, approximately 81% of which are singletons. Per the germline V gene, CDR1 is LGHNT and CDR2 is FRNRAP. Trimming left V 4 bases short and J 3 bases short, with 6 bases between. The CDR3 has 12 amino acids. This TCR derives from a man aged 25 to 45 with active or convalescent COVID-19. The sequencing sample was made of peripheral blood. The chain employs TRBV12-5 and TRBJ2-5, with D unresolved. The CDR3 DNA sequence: TGTGCTAGTGGTTCCGACAAAGAGACCCAGTACTTC. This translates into CASGSDKETQYF.